The clone carrying this TCR beta chain was counted only a few times. Antigen: not known. Documented time point: persistent/refractory GD, antithyroid drugs over 5 years with positive TRAb. Generation of the TCR library employed RNA extracted from PBMCs. The authors built TCR beta libraries using iRepertoire HTBI primers and Arm-PCR of CDR3 regions. Original data processing: Identification of gene segments yielded over 60 TRBV and 12 to 15 TRBJ across samples. TCRdb redid the calling of the multiplex PCR reads with MiXCR, one entry per CDR3 protein. TCRdb's processing, not the study's, gives the V and J calls here. The repertoire holds 500,000 to 800,000 distinct CDR3 sequences, with about 32% as singletons. The source of the sample is a study of regulatory T cells in long-lasting Graves disease. Study-level results: Persistent disease was characterized by preferential usage of TRBV28, TRBJ1-2 and TRBJ2-5. Limited sample numbers may have lowered accuracy. Thyroid tissue went unstudied; only peripheral blood was examined.

The germline V gene has CDR1 LNHDA and CDR2 SQIVND (reference sequence). The V end was cut by 7 bases, the J end by 0 bases, with 9 bases between. The CDR3 is 13 amino acids. The input for sequencing was peripheral blood mononuclear cells (PBMCs), taken when the disease was refractory, from a patient treated with antithyroid drugs. The sequence derives from a female donor with Graves disease. The chain combines TRBV19 with TRBJ1-1; D gene ambiguous. CDR3 in DNA: TGTGCCAGTACGGTCAAGATGAACACTGAAGCTTTCTTT. It is translated as CASTVKMNTEAFF.